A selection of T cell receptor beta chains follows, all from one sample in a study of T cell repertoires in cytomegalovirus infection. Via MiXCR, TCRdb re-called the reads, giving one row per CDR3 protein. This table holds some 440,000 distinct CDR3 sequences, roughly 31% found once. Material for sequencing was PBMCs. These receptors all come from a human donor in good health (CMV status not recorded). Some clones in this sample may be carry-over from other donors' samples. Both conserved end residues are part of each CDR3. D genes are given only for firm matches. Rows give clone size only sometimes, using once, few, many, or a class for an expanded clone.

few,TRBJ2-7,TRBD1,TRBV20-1,CSAREGQGFYEQYF,TGCAGTGCTAGAGAGGGACAGGGGTTTTACGAGCAGTACTTC
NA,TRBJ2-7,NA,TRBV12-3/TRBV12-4,CASSKTSQGYEQYF,TGTGCCAGCAGTAAGACGTCTCAGGGGTACGAGCAGTACTTC
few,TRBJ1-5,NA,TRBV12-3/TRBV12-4,CASSLSGKGNQPQHF,TGTGCCAGCAGTTTGTCCGGGAAGGGCAATCAGCCCCAGCATTTT
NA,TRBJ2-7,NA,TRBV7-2,CASSLGDHEQYF,TGTGCCAGCAGCTTAGGAGACCACGAGCAGTACTTC
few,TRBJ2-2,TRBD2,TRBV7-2,CASSPVGLAGGNTGELFF,TGTGCCAGCAGCCCAGTTGGCCTAGCGGGGGGTAACACCGGGGAGCTGTTTTTT
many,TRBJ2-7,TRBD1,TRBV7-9,CASSPRDREEQYF,TGTGCCAGCAGCCCCCGGGACAGGGAAGAGCAGTACTTC
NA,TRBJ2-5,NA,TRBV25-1,CASRWTNQETQYF,TGTGCCAGCAGATGGACCAACCAAGAGACCCAGTACTTC
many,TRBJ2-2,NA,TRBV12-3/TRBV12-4,CASKGSTGELFF,TGTGCCAGCAAGGGGAGCACCGGGGAGCTGTTTTTT
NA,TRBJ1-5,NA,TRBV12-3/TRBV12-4,CASSPLRSNQPQHF,TGTGCCAGCAGCCCCTTACGGAGCAATCAGCCCCAGCATTTT
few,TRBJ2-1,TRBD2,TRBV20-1,CSARDLSGGSFNEQFF,TGCAGTGCTAGAGACCTTAGCGGGGGGTCGTTCAATGAGCAGTTCTTC
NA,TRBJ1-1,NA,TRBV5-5,CASSREAVMNTEAFF,TGTGCCAGCAGCAGGGAGGCTGTTATGAACACTGAAGCTTTCTTT
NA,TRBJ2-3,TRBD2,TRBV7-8,CALAGGRGPSYTQYF,TGTGCCCTGGCGGGAGGGCGGGGGCCCTCATATACGCAGTATTTT
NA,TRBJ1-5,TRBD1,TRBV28,CASSSTGGFQPQHF,TGTGCCAGCAGTTCGACAGGGGGCTTTCAGCCCCAGCATTTT
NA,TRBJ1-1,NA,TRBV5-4,CASSAQTGGSTEAFF,TGTGCCAGCAGCGCCCAGACCGGTGGATCGACTGAAGCTTTCTTT
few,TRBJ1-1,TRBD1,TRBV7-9,CASSSGQGRGNTEAFF,TGTGCCAGCAGTTCGGGACAGGGAAGAGGGAACACTGAAGCTTTCTTT
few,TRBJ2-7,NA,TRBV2,CASTVDGAVVYEQYF,TGTGCCAGCACCGTGGATGGGGCAGTTGTCTACGAGCAGTACTTC
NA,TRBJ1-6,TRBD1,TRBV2,CASSLGTELSPLHF,TGTGCCAGCAGTCTCGGGACAGAGCTATCACCCCTCCACTTT
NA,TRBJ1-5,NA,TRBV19,CASSIRANQPQHF,TGTGCCAGTAGTATACGGGCCAATCAGCCCCAGCATTTT
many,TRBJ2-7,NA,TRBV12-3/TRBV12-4,CASSFWGSSYEQYF,TGTGCCAGCAGTTTTTGGGGTAGCTCCTACGAGCAGTACTTC
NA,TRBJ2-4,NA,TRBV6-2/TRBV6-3,CASSYDWGLAKNIQYF,TGTGCCAGCAGTTACGATTGGGGTTTAGCCAAAAACATTCAGTACTTC
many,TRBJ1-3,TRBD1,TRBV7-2,CASSLVDRAGNTIYF,TGTGCCAGCAGCTTAGTGGACAGGGCTGGAAACACCATATATTTT
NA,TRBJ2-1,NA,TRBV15,CATSQGINNEQFF,TGTGCCACCTCGCAGGGGATCAACAATGAGCAGTTCTTC
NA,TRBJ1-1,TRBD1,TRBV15,CATSTDREGAEAFF,TGTGCCACCAGCACGGACAGGGAGGGAGCTGAAGCTTTCTTT
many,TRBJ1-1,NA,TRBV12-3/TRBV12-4,CASSQHEGKAEAFF,TGTGCCAGCAGTCAACATGAGGGGAAGGCTGAAGCTTTCTTT
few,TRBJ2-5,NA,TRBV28,CASSSSAETQYF,TGTGCCAGCAGCTCAAGTGCAGAGACCCAGTACTTC
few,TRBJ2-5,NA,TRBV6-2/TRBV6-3,CASSYSWETQYF,TGTGCCAGCAGTTACTCTTGGGAGACCCAGTACTTC
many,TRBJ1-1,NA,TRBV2,CASGRELTTEAFF,TGTGCCAGCGGACGGGAGCTCACCACTGAAGCTTTCTTT
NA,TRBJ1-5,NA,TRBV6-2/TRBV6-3,CASSIAGSNQPQHF,TGTGCCAGCAGTATCGCAGGTAGCAATCAGCCCCAGCATTTT